This T cell receptor (beta chain) originates from a study of cytomegalovirus exposure and HLA in healthy donors. A remark on this clone: Its antigen is not identified.

Primers for the PCR totalled 60 Vbeta and 13 Jbeta. Measured with immunoSEQ multiplex PCR; TCRdb has only the in-frame clones, and not every one. The data hold roughly 110,000 clones, with 65% to 75% observed a single time. Trimming cost V 0 bases and J 5 bases; bases outside gene matches: 2. The germline V gene encodes CDR1 SGHRS and CDR2 YFSETQ. The CDR3 is 14 amino acids. Broader study findings: Among the most significant clusters, several appeared linked to common viral pathogens in a later analysis. A later analysis linked 16,951 TCR beta sequences to HLA alleles at 0.05 false discovery rate. Cytomegalovirus association was listed for 164 TCR beta chains. What TCR beta sequences reportedly achieved was accurate prediction of HLA-A and HLA-B alleles in most subjects.

The J gene is TRBJ2-7, the V gene TRBV5-1; 10 nucleotides align to TRBD1. Sequenced input: PBMCs. This TCR was recovered from a female donor in good health and CMV-seronegative. The DNA for the CDR3 is TGCGCCAGCAGCTTGGACGGGACAGGGGACGAGCAGTACTTC. Its translation is CASSLDGTGDEQYF. The full variable domain, with the rest looked up from reference TRBV5-1 and TRBJ2-7, is KAGVTQTPRYLIKTRGQQVTLSCSPISGHRSVSWYQQTPGQGLQFLFEYFSETQRNKGNFPGRFSGRQFSNSRSEMNVSTLELGDSALYLCASSLDGTGDEQYFGPGTRLTVT.